This entry concerns a single T cell receptor (beta chain). The antigen remains undetermined. The data were taken from a study of pediatric ulcerative colitis. Regarding the study as a whole: Acute severe colitis showed lower rectal diversity from clonal expansions. Compared with controls, ulcerative colitis showed greater blood-rectum clone sharing. All ulcerative colitis patients, but no controls, carried two rectal clonotypes.

Clones were read by immunoSEQ multiplex PCR, and TCRdb kept only the in-frame ones, dropping some. The table shows 25,000 to 35,000 clones, with roughly four fifths occurring only once. This CDR3 contains 15 residues. The V and J ends lost 2 bases and 7 bases, in that order; junction bases with no gene match: 6. Germline-derived CDR1 and CDR2 are SGDLS and YYNGEE. The sample consisted of blood. The chain combines TRBV9 with TRBJ1-6; 7 bases align to TRBD1. The sequence came from a boy younger than 18 with severe ulcerative colitis. The CDR3 is CASSVHRGPNSPLHF. CDR3 DNA sequence: TGTGCCAGCAGCGTCCACAGGGGCCCCAATTCACCCCTCCACTTT.